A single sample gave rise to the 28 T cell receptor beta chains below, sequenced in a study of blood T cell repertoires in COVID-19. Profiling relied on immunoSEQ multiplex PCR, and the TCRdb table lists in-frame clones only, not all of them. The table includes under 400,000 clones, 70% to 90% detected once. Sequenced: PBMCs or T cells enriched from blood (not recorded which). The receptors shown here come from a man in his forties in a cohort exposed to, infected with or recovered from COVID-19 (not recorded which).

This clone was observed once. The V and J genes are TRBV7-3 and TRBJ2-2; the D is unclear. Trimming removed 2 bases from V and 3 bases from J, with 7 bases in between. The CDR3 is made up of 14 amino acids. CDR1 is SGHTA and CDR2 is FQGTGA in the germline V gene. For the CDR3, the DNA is TGTGCCAGCAGCTTAGAGCGAGACACCGGGGAGCTGTTTTTT. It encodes CASSLERDTGELFF.

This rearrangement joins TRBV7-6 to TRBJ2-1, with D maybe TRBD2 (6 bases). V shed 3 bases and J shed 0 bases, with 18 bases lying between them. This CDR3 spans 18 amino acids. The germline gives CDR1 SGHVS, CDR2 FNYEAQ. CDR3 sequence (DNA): TGTGCCAGCAGCTTGGGGGGTAGCCCCGGAAGCTCCTACAATGAGCAGTTCTTC. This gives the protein CASSLGGSPGSSYNEQFF.

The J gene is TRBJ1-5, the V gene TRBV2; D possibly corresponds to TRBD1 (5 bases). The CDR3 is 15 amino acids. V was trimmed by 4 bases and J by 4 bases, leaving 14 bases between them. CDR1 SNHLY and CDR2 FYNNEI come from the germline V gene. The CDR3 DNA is TGTGCCAGCAGTGCTGACAGACCTCCAAATCAGCCCCAGCATTTT. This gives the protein CASSADRPPNQPQHF.

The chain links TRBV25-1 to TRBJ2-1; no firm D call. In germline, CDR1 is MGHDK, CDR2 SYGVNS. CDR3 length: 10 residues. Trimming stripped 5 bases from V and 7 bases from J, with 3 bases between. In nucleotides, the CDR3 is TGTGCCAGCAGTCGGAATGAGCAGTTCTTC. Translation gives CASSRNEQFF.

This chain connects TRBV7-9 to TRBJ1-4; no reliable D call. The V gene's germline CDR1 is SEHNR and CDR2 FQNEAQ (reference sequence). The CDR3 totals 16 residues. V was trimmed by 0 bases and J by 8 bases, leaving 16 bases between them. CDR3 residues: CASSLARGGLGEKLFF. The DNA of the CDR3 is TGTGCCAGCAGCTTAGCTAGAGGAGGGCTCGGAGAAAAACTGTTTTTT. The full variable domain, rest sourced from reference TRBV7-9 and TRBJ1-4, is DTGVSQNPRHKITKRGQNVTFRCDPISEHNRLYWYRQTLGQGPEFLTYFQNEAQLEKSRLLSDRFSAERPKGSFSTLEIQRTEQGDSAMYLCASSLARGGLGEKLFFGSGTQLSVL.

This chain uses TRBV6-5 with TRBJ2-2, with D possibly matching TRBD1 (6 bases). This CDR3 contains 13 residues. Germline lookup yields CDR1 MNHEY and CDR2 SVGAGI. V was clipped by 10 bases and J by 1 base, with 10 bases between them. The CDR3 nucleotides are TGTGCCATCAGGACAGAGAACACCGGGGAGCTGTTTTTT. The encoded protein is CAIRTENTGELFF.

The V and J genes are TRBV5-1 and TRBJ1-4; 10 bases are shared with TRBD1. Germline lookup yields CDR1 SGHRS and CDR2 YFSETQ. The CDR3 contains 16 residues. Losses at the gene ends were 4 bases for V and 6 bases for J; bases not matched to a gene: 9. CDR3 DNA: TGCGCCAGCAGCATGGGGTCCGGGACAGGGGATGAAAAACTGTTTTTT. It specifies CASSMGSGTGDEKLFF.

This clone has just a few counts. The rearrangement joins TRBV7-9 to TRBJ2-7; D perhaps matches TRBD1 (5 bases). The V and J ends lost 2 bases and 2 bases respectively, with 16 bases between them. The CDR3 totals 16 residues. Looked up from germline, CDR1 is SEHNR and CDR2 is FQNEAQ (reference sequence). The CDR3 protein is CASSLFQGRVTYEQYF. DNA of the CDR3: TGTGCCAGCAGCTTATTTCAGGGCAGGGTTACCTACGAGCAGTACTTC.

The CDR3 DNA is TGTGCCAGTACACAGGGGGAGGAGGCTTTCTTT. Encoded protein: CASTQGEEAFF. The J gene is TRBJ1-1, the V gene TRBV2; TRBD1 aligns across 8 bases. This CDR3 region has 11 residues. The V segment lost 9 bases and the J segment 11 bases; nucleotides outside the gene matches: 8. Germline loops: CDR1 SNHLY, CDR2 FYNNEI.

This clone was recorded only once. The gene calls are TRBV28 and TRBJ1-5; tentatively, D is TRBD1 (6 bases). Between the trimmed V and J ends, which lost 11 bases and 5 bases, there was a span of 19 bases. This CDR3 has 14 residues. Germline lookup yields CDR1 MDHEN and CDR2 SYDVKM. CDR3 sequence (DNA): TGTGCCTCCCTGAGCGGGGGCGGTTATCAGCCCCAGCATTTT. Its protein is CASLSGGGYQPQHF.

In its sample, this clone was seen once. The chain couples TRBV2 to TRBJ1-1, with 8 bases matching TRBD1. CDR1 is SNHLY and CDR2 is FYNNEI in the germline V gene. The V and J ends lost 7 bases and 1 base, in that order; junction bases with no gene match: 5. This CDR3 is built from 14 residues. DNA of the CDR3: TGTGCCAGCAACTCACAGGGGGGGAACACTGAAGCTTTCTTT. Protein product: CASNSQGGNTEAFF. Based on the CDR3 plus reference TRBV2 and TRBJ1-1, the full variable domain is EPEVTQTPSHQVTQMGQEVILRCVPISNHLYFYWYRQILGQKVEFLVSFYNNEISEKSEIFDDQFSVERPDGSNFTLKIRSTKLEDSAMYFCASNSQGGNTEAFFGQGTRLTVV.

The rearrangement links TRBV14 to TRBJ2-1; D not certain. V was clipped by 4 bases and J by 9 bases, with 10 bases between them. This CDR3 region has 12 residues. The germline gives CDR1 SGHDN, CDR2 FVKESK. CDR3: CASSPASGEQFF. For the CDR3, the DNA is TGTGCCAGCAGCCCCGCCTCCGGTGAGCAGTTCTTC.

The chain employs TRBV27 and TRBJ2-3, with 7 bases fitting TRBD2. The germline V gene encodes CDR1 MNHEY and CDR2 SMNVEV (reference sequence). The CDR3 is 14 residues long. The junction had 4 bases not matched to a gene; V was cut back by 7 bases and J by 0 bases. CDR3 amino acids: CASKVAGSTDTQYF. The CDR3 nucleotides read TGTGCCAGCAAAGTAGCGGGCAGCACAGATACGCAGTATTTT.

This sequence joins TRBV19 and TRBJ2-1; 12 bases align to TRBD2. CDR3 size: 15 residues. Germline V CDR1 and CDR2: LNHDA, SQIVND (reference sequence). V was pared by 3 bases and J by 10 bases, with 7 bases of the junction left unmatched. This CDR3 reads CASSIVTSGRNEQFF. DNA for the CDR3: TGTGCCAGTAGTATTGTGACTAGCGGGAGAAACGAGCAGTTCTTC.

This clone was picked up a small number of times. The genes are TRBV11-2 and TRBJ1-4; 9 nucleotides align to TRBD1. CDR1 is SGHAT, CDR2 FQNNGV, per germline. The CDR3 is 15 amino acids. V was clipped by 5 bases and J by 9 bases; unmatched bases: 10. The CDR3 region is CASSPLTGGWKKLFF. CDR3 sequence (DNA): TGTGCCAGCAGCCCCCTAACAGGGGGCTGGAAAAAACTGTTTTTT. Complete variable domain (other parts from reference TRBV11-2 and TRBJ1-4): EAGVAQSPRYKIIEKRQSVAFWCNPISGHATLYWYQQILGQGPKLLIQFQNNGVVDDSQLPKDRFSAERLKGVDSTLKIQPAKLEDSAVYLCASSPLTGGWKKLFFGSGTQLSVL.

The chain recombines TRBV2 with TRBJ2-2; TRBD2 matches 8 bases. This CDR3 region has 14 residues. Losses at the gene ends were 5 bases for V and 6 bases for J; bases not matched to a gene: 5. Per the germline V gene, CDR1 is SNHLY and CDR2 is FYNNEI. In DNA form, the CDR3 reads TGTGCCAGCAGTCCGCTAGCGGGCTCCGGGGAGCTGTTTTTT. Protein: CASSPLAGSGELFF.

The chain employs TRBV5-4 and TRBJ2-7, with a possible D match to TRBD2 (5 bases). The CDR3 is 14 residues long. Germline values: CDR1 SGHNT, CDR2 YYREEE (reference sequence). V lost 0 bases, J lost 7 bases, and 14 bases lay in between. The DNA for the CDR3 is TGTGCCAGCAGCTTGGGAGGGAGTGTGAGGGAGCAGTACTTC. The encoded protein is CASSLGGSVREQYF. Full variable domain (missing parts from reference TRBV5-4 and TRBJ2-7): ETGVTQSPTHLIKTRGQQVTLRCSSQSGHNTVSWYQQALGQGPQFIFQYYREEENGRGNFPPRFSGLQFPNYSSELNVNALELDDSALYLCASSLGGSVREQYFGPGTRLTVT.

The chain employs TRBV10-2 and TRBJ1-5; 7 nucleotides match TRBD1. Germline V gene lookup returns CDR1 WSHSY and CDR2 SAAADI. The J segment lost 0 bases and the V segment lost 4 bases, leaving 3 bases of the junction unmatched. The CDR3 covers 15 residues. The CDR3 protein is CASSGGDSSNQPQHF. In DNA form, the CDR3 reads TGCGCCAGCAGTGGGGGGGACAGTAGCAATCAGCCCCAGCATTTT.

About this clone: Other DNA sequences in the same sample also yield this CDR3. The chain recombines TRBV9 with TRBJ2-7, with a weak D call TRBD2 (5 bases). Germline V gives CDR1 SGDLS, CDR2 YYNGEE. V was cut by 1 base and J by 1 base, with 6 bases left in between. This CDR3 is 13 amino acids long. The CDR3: CASSVPGSYEQYF. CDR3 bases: TGTGCCAGCAGCGTACCGGGGTCCTACGAGCAGTACTTC. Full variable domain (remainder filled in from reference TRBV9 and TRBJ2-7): DSGVTQTPKHLITATGQRVTLRCSPRSGDLSVYWYQQSLDQGLQFLIQYYNGEERAKGNILERFSAQQFPDLHSELNLSSLELGDSALYFCASSVPGSYEQYFGPGTRLTVT.

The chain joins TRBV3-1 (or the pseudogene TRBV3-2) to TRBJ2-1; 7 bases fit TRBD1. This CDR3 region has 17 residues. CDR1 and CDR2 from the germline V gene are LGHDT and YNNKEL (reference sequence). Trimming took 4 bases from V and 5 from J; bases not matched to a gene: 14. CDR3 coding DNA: TGTGCCAGCAGCCCAAGCTTTTACGGGACAGCCAACAATGAGCAGTTCTTC. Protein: CASSPSFYGTANNEQFF.

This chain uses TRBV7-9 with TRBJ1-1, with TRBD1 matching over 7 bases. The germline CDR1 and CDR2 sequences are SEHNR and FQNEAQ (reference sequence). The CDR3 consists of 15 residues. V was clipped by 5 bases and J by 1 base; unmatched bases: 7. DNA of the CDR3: TGTGCCAGCAGCGCAAAGGGACAGCGGAACACTGAAGCTTTCTTT. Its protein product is CASSAKGQRNTEAFF.

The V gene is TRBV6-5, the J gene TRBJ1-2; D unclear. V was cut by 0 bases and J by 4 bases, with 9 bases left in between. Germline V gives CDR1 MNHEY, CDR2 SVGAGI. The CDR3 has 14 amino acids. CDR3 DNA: TGTGCCAGCAGTTACTCGGTAACAGCCTATGGCTACACCTTC. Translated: CASSYSVTAYGYTF.

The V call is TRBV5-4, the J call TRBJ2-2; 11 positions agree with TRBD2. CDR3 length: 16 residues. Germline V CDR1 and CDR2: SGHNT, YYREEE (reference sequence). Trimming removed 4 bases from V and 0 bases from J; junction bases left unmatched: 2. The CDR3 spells CASSLSGRANTGELFF. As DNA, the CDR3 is TGTGCCAGCAGCCTTAGCGGGAGGGCGAACACCGGGGAGCTGTTTTTT.

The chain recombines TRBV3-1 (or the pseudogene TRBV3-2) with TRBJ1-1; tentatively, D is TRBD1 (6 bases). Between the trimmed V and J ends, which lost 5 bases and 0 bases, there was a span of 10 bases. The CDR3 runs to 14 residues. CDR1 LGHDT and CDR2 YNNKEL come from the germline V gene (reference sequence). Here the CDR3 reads CASSYGTMNTEAFF. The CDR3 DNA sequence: TGTGCCAGCAGCTACGGGACAATGAACACTGAAGCTTTCTTT.

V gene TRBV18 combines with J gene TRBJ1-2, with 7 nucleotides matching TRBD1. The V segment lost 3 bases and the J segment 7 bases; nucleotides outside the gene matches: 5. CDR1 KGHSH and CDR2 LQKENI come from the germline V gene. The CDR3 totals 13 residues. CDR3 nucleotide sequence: TGTGCCAGCTCACCGAAAGGGGGCGTTGGCTACACCTTC. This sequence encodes CASSPKGGVGYTF.

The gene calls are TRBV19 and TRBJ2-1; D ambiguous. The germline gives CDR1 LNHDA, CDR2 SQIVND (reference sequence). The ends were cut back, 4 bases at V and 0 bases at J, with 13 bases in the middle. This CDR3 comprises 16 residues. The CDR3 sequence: CASSSWAPSSYNEQFF. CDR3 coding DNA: TGTGCCAGTAGTAGTTGGGCTCCCTCCTCCTACAATGAGCAGTTCTTC.

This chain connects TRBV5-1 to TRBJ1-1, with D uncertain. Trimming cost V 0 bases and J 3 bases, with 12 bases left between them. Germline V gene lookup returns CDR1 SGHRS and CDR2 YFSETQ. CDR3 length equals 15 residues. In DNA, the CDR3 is TGCGCCAGCAGCTTGGTCCCGGGAGGTTACACTGAAGCTTTCTTT. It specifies CASSLVPGGYTEAFF.

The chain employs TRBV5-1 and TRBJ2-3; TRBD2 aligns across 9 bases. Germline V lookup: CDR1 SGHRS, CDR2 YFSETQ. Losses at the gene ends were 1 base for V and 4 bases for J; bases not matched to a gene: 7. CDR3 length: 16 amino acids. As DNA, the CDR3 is TGCGCCAGCAGCTTGATCAGCGGGAGGAGGGCAGATACGCAGTATTTT. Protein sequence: CASSLISGRRADTQYF.